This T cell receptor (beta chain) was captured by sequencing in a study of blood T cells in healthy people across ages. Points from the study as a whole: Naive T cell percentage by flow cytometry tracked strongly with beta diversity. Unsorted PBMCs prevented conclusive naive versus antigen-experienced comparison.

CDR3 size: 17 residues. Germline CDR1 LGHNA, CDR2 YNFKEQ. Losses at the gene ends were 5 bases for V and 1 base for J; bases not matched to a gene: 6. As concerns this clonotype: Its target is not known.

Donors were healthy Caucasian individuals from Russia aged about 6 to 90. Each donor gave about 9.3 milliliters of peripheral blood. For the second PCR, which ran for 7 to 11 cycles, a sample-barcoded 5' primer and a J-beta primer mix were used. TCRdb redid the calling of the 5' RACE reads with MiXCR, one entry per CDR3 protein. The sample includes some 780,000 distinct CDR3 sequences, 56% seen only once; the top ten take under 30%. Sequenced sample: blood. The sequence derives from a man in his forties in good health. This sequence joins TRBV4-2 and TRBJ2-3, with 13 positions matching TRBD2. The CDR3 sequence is CASSSRTSGGRTDTQYF. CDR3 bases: TGTGCCAGCAGCTCAAGGACTAGCGGGGGCCGCACAGATACGCAGTATTTT.